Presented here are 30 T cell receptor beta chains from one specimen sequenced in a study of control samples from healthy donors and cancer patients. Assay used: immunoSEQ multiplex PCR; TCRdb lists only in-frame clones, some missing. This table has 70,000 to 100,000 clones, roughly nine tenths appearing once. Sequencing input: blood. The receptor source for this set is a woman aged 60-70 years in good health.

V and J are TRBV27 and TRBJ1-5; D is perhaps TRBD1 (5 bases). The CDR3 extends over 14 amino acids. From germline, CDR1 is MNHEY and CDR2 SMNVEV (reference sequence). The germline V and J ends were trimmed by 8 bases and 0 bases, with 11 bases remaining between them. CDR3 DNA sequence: TGTGCCAGCGGGGACGGTTTTAGCAATCAGCCCCAGCATTTT. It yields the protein CASGDGFSNQPQHF.

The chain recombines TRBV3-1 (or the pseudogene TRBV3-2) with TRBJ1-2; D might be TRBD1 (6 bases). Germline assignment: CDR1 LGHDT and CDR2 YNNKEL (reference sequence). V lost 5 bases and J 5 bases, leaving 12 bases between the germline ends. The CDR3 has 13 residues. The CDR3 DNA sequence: TGTGCCAGCAGCTTCCAGGGGAGGTATGGCTACACCTTC. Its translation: CASSFQGRYGYTF.

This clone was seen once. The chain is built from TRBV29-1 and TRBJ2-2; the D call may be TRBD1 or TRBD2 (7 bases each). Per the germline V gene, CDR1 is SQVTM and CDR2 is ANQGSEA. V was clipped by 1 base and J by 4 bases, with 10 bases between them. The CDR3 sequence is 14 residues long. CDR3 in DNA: TGCAGCGTTGAAGCAGGGGGGGTCACCGGGGAGCTGTTTTTT. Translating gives CSVEAGGVTGELFF.

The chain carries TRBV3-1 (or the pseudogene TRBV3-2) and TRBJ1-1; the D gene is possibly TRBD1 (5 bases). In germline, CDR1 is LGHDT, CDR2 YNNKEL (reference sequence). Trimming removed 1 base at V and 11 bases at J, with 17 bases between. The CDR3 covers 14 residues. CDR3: CASSQGGVRGSAFF. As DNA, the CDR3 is TGTGCCAGCAGCCAAGGTGGAGTACGGGGGTCGGCTTTCTTT.

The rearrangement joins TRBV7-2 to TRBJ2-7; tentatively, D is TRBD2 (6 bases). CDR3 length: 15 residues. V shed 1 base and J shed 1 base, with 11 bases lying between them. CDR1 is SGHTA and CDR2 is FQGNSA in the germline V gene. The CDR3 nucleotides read TGTGCCAGCAGCTTAGAAGCGGGCGAATCCTACGAGCAGTACTTC. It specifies CASSLEAGESYEQYF.

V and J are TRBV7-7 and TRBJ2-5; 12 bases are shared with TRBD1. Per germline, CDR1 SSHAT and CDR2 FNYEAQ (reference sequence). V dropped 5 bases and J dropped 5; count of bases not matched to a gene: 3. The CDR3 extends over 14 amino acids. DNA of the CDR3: TGTGCCAGCAGCGCGGGACAGGGGGCGGAGACCCAGTACTTC. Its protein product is CASSAGQGAETQYF.

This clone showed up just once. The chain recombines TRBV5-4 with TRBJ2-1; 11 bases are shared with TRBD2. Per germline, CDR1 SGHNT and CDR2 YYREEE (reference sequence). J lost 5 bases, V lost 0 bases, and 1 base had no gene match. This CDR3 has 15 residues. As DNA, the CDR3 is TGTGCCAGCAGCTTGGGACTAGCGGGAAACAATGAGCAGTTCTTC. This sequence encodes CASSLGLAGNNEQFF.

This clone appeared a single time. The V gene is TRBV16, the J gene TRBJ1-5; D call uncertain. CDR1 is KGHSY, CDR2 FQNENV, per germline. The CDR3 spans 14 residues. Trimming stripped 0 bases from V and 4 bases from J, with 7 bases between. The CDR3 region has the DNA TGTGCCAGCAGCCAATCAGGGCCGAATCAGCCCCAGCATTTT. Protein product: CASSQSGPNQPQHF.

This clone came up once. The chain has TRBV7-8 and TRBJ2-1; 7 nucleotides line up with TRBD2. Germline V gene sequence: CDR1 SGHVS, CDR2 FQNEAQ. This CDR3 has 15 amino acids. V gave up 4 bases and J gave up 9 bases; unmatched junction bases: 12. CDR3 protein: CASSYQERGYSEQFF. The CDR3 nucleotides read TGTGCCAGCAGCTATCAAGAGCGGGGATATAGTGAGCAGTTCTTC. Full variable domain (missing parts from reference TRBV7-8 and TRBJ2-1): GAGVSQSPRYKVAKRGQDVALRCDPISGHVSLFWYQQALGQGPEFLTYFQNEAQLDKSGLPSDRFFAERPEGSVSTLKIQRTQQEDSAVYLCASSYQERGYSEQFFGPGTRLTVL.

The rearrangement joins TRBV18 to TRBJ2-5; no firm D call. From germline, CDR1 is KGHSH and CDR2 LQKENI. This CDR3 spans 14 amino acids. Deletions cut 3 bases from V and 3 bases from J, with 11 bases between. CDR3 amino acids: CASSPLGAKETQYF. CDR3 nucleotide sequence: TGTGCCAGCTCACCCCTCGGAGCTAAAGAGACCCAGTACTTC. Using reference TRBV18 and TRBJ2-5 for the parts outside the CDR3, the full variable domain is NAGVMQNPRHLVRRRGQEARLRCSPMKGHSHVYWYRQLPEEGLKFMVYLQKENIIDESGMPKERFSAEFPKEGPSILRIQQVVRGDSAAYFCASSPLGAKETQYFGPGTRLLVL.

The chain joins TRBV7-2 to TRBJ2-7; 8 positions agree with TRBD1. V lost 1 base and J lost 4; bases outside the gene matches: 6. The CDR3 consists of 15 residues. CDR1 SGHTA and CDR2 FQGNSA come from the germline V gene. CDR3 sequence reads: CASSLVRTGIYEQYF. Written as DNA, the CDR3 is TGTGCCAGCAGCTTAGTTAGGACAGGGATATACGAGCAGTACTTC. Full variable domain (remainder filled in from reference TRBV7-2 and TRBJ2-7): GAGVSQSPSNKVTEKGKDVELRCDPISGHTALYWYRQSLGQGLEFLIYFQGNSAPDKSGLPSDRFSAERTGGSVSTLTIQRTQQEDSAVYLCASSLVRTGIYEQYFGPGTRLTVT.

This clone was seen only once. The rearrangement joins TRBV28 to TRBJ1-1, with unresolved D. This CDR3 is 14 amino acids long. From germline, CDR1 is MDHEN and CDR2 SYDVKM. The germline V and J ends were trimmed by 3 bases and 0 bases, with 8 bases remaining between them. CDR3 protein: CASSLSTLNTEAFF. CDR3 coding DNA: TGTGCCAGCAGTTTGTCGACTTTGAACACTGAAGCTTTCTTT. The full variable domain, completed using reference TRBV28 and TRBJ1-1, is DVKVTQSSRYLVKRTGEKVFLECVQDMDHENMFWYRQDPGLGLRLIYFSYDVKMKEKGDIPEGYSVSREKKERFSLILESASTNQTSMYLCASSLSTLNTEAFFGQGTRLTVV.

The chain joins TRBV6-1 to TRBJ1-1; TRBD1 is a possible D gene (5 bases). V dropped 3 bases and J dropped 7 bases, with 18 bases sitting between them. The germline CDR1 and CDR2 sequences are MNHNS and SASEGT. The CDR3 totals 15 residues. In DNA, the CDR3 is TGTGCCAGCAGTGACCTTAGGACAAGGCCCTTTGAAGCTTTCTTT. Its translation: CASSDLRTRPFEAFF.

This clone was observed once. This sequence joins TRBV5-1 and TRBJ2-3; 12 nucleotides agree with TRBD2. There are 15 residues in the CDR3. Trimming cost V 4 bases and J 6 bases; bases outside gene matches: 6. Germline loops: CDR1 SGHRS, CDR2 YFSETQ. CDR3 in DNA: TGCGCCAGCAGCACAACCGGGACTAGCGGGGATACGCAGTATTTT. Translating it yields CASSTTGTSGDTQYF.

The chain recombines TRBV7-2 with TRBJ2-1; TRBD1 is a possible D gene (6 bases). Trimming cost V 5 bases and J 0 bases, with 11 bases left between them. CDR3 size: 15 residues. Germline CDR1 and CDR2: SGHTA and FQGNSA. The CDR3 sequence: CASSPDRFSYNEQFF. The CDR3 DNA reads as TGTGCCAGCAGCCCAGACAGGTTCTCCTACAATGAGCAGTTCTTC.

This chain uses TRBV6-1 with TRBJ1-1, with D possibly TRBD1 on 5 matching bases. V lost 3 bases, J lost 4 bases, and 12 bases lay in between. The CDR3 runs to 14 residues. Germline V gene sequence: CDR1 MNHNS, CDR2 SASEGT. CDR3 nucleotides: TGTGCCAGCAGTGAGGGGGACTTAAGCACTGAAGCTTTCTTT. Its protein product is CASSEGDLSTEAFF.

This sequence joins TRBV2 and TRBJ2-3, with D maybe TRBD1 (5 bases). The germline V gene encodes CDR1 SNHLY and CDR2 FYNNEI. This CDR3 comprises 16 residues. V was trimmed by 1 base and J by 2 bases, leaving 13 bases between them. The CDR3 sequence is CASSEGGGLITDTQYF. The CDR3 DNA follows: TGTGCCAGCAGTGAAGGGGGCGGCTTAATCACAGATACGCAGTATTTT.

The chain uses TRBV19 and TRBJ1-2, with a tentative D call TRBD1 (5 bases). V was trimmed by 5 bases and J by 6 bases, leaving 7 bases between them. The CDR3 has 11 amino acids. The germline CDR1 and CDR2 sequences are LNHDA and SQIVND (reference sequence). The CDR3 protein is CASSFRDGYTF. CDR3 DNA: TGTGCCAGTAGTTTCAGGGATGGCTACACCTTC.

The CDR3 loop is CASSSRGGNNSPLHF. CDR3 in DNA: TGTGCCAGCAGCTCCAGGGGGGGTAATAATTCACCCCTCCACTTT. This chain uses TRBV5-6 with TRBJ1-6, with 7 nucleotides matching TRBD1. The CDR3 contains 15 residues. V lost 3 bases and J lost 5; bases outside the gene matches: 5. Germline CDR1 is SGHDT and CDR2 is YYEEEE. The full variable domain, with the rest looked up from reference TRBV5-6 and TRBJ1-6, is DAGVTQSPTHLIKTRGQQVTLRCSPKSGHDTVSWYQQALGQGPQFIFQYYEEEERQRGNFPDRFSGHQFPNYSSELNVNALLLGDSALYLCASSSRGGNNSPLHFGNGTRLTVT.

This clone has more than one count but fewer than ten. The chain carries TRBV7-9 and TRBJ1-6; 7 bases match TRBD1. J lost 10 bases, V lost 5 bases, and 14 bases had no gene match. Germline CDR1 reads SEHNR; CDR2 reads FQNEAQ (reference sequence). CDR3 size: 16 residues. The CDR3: CASSPPGEGAGSPLHF. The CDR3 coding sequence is TGTGCCAGCAGCCCGCCGGGGGAGGGGGCAGGATCACCCCTCCACTTT.

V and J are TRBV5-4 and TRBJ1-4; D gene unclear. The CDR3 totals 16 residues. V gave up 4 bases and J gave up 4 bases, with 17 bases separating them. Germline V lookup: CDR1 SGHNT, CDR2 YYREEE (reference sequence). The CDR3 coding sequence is TGTGCCAGCAGCAGTGGTCAGCAGAGGGTTAATGAAAAACTGTTTTTT. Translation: CASSSGQQRVNEKLFF.

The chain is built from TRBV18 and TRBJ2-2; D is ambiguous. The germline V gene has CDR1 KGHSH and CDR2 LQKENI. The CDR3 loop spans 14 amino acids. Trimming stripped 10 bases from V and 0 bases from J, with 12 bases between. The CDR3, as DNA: TGTGCCACGAGACCGAACGCGAACACCGGGGAGCTGTTTTTT. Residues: CATRPNANTGELFF. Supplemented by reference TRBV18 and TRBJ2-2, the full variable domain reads NAGVMQNPRHLVRRRGQEARLRCSPMKGHSHVYWYRQLPEEGLKFMVYLQKENIIDESGMPKERFSAEFPKEGPSILRIQQVVRGDSAAYFCATRPNANTGELFFGEGSRLTVL.

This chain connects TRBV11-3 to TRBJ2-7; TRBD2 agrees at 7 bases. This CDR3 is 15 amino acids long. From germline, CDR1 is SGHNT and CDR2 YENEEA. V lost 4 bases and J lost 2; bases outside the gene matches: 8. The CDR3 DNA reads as TGTGCCAGCAGCTCCCGGGGGGTTCGGACCTACGAGCAGTACTTC. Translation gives CASSSRGVRTYEQYF.

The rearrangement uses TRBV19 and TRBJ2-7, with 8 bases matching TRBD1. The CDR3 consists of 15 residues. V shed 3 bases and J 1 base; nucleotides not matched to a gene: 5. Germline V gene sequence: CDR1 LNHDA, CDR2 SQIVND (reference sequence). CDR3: CASSIGQGPSYEQYF. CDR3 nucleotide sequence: TGTGCCAGTAGTATTGGACAGGGACCGTCCTACGAGCAGTACTTC. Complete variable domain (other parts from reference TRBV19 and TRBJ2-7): DGGITQSPKYLFRKEGQNVTLSCEQNLNHDAMYWYRQDPGQGLRLIYYSQIVNDFQKGDIAEGYSVSREKKESFPLTVTSAQKNPTAFYLCASSIGQGPSYEQYFGPGTRLTVT.

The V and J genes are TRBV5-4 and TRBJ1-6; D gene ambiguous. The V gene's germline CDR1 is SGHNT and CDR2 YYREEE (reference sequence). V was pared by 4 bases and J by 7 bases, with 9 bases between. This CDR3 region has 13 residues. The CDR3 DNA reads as TGTGCCAGCAGCCAGACGGGGAATTCACCCCTCCACTTT. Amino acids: CASSQTGNSPLHF.

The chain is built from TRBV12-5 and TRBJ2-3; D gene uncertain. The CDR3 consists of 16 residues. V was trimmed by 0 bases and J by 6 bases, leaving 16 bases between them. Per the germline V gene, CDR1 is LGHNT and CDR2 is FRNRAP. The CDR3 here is CASGLVLRDSGDTQYF. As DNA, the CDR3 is TGTGCTAGTGGTTTGGTACTCCGAGACTCCGGTGATACGCAGTATTTT.

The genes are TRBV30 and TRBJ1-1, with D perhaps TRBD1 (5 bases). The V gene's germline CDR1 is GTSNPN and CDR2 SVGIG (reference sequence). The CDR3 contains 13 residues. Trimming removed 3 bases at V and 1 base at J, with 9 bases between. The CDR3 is CAWRGDGNTEAFF. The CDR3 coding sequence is TGTGCCTGGAGGGGGGACGGGAACACTGAAGCTTTCTTT.

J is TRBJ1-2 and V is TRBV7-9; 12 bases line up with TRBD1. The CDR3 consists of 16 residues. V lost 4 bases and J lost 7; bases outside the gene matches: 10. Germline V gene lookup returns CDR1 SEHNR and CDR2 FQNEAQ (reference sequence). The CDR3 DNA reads TGTGCCAGCAGCTACGGGACAGGGGGCGCATCGAGTGGCTACACCTTC. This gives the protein CASSYGTGGASSGYTF.

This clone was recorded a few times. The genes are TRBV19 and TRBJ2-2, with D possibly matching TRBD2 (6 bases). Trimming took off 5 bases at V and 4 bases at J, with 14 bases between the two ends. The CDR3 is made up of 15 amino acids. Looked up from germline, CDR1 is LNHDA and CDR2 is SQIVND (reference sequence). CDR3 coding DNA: TGTGCCAGTAGTTCTGGGGGGACGGTCACCGGGGAGCTGTTTTTT. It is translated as CASSSGGTVTGELFF.

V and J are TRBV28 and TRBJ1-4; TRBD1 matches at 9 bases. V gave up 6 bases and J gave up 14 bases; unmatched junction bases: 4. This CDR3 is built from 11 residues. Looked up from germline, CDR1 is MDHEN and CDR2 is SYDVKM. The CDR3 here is CASSPGQGLFF. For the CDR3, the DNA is TGTGCCAGCAGCCCCGGACAGGGGCTGTTTTTT.